This section outlines one TCR beta chain sequence together with its context. Its antigen remains unknown. Per the germline V gene, CDR1 is SGHRS and CDR2 is YFSETQ. V was pared by 4 bases and J by 0 bases, with 11 bases between. The CDR3 is made up of 15 amino acids. Relapse after autologous stem cell transplantation occurred in every patient, and brentuximab vedotin exposure varied. Complete response, partial response or progressive disease was each patient's best response. This sample was included in a study of PD-1 blockade in classical Hodgkin lymphoma. Study results and limitations: By C4D1, diversity of CD4+ TCRs had risen significantly, whereas that of CD8+ TCRs had not. Baseline diversity in complete responders resembled that of newly diagnosed patients. According to reports, newly diagnosed patients had lower baseline TCR diversity than healthy donors, and relapsed/refractory patients had lower baseline TCR diversity still.

Method: immunoSEQ multiplex PCR; TCRdb's copy keeps in-frame clones and lacks some. Here the sample spans tens of thousands of clones, 76% being singletons. Sequencing used peripheral blood mononuclear cells (PBMCs), obtained before the second cycle of nivolumab. The source is a human donor with classical Hodgkin lymphoma. The chain recombines TRBV5-1 with TRBJ2-1; D is possibly TRBD1 (6 bases). CDR3 coding DNA: TGCGCCAGCAGCCTAGACAGGAGCTCCTACAATGAGCAGTTCTTC. This sequence encodes CASSLDRSSYNEQFF.